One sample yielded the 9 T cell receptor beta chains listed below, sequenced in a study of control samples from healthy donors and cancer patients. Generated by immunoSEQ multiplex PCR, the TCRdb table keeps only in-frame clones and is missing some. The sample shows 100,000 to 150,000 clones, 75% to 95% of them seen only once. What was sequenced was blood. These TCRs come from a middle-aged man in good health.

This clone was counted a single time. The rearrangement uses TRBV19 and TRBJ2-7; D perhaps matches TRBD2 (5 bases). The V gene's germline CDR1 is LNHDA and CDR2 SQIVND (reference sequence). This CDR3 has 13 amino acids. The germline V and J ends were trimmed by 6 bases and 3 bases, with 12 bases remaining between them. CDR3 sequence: CASSPAGGYEQYF. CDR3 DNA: TGTGCCAGTAGCCCTGCGGGTGGCTACGAGCAGTACTTC. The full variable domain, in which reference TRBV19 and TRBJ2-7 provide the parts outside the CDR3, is DGGITQSPKYLFRKEGQNVTLSCEQNLNHDAMYWYRQDPGQGLRLIYYSQIVNDFQKGDIAEGYSVSREKKESFPLTVTSAQKNPTAFYLCASSPAGGYEQYFGPGTRLTVT.

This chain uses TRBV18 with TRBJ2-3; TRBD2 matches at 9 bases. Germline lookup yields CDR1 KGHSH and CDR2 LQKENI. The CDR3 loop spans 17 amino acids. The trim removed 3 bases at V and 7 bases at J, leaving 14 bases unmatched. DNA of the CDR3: TGTGCCAGCTCACCCTTGGATAGCGGGGGACCGGCCAATACGCAGTATTTT. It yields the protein CASSPLDSGGPANTQYF.

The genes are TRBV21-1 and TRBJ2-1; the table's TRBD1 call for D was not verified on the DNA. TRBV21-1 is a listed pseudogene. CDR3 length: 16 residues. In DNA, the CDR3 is TGTGCCAGCAGCAAAGTAAAGGTACAGGGGTACAATGAGCAGTTCTTC. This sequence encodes CASSKVKVQGYNEQFF.

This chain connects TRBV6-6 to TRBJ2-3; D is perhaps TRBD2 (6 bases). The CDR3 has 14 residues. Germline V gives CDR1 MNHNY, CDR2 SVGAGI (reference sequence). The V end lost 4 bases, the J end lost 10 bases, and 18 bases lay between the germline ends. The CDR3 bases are TGTGCCAGCAGTTCTCACCGAACTAGCCTACCGCAGTATTTT. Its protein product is CASSSHRTSLPQYF.

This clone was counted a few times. The CDR3 DNA reads TGTGCCAGTAGTATATTGAGTCAGCCCCAGCATTTT. As protein: CASSILSQPQHF. The rearrangement joins TRBV19 to TRBJ1-5; D gene unclear. CDR3 size: 12 residues. The ends were cut back, 2 bases at V and 6 bases at J, with 5 bases in the middle. CDR1 is LNHDA and CDR2 is SQIVND in the germline V gene (reference sequence).

The CDR3 loop reads CASSPRVRTDTQYF. CDR3 sequence (DNA): TGTGCCAGCAGCCCCCGCGTGCGCACAGATACGCAGTATTTT. The V gene is TRBV9, the J gene TRBJ2-3; the D is unclear. CDR1 is SGDLS and CDR2 is YYNGEE in the germline V gene. Trimming took off 4 bases at V and 1 base at J, with 10 bases between the two ends. CDR3 length: 14 amino acids. Looking up the rest from reference TRBV9 and TRBJ2-3 gives the full variable domain: DSGVTQTPKHLITATGQRVTLRCSPRSGDLSVYWYQQSLDQGLQFLIQYYNGEERAKGNILERFSAQQFPDLHSELNLSSLELGDSALYFCASSPRVRTDTQYFGPGTRLTVL.

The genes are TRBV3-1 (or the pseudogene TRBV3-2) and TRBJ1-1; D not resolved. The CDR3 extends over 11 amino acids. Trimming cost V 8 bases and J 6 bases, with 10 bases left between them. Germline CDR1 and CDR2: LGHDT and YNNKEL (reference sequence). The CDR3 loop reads CASRGVAEAFF. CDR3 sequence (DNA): TGTGCCAGCCGGGGTGTCGCTGAAGCTTTCTTT.

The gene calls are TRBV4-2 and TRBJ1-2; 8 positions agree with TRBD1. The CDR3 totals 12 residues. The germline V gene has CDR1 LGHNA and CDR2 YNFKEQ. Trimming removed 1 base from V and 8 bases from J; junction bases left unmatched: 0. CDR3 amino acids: CASSQAGGGYTF. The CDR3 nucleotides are TGTGCCAGCAGCCAAGCAGGGGGCGGCTACACCTTC.

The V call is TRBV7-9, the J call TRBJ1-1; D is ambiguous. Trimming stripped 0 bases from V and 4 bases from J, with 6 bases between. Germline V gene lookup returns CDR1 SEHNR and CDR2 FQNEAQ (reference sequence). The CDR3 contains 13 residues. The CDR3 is CASSLARITEAFF. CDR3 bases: TGTGCCAGCAGCTTAGCCCGCATCACTGAAGCTTTCTTT.